What follows is one TCR beta chain and its context. Its cognate antigen is unknown. The data derive from a study of T-cell memory formation after mild COVID-19. Researchers used 5'RACE with constant-segment primers to make TCR alpha and TCR beta cDNA libraries that carry sample barcodes and UMIs. TCRdb itself ran the 5' RACE reads through MiXCR, one entry per CDR3 protein. The sample shows 450,000 to 700,000 distinct CDR3 sequences, about a sixth of them seen only once. The study, taken as a whole, reports: Of the contracting clones, CD4+ ones lay mainly in CM and EM, and CD8+ ones in EMRA. Some clones that responded turned up in pre-infection memory, which suggests that cross-reactive memory joined in. From day 15 to 85, contracting clones were balanced between CD4 and CD8, whereas later expanders leaned toward CD4+.

V was clipped by 0 bases and J by 3 bases, with 10 bases between them. The CDR3 is 14 amino acids. CDR1 SGHRS and CDR2 YFSETQ come from the germline V gene. The V call is TRBV5-1, the J call TRBJ2-7, with no clear D. Source material: PBMCs or a T cell subset sorted from them (not recorded which). The receptor was isolated from an adult woman who had mild COVID-19 (a few samples of this study predate the infection). Cell type and time point are not known. In nucleotides, the CDR3 is TGCGCCAGCAGCTTGGTAACCGATGTCTACGAGCAGTACTTC. Protein sequence: CASSLVTDVYEQYF.